This T cell receptor (beta chain) is drawn from a study of a mutant IDH1 vaccine in newly diagnosed glioma. The time point is: week 11, during vaccination. Doses comprised 300 ug of mutant IDH1 20-mer peptide each, plus topical imiquimod. Only in-frame clones appear in the TCRdb table, and some are missing; sequencing was by immunoSEQ multiplex PCR. The repertoire consists of some 64,000 clones, with about 88% occurring once and the leading ten covering more than 7.5%. This CDR3 is 14 amino acids long. Trimming pared 10 bases from V and 0 bases from J, leaving 15 bases between. CDR1 and CDR2 from the germline V gene are MDHEN and SYDVKM. Comments on this clone: Its antigen is as yet unknown.

The chain joins TRBV28 to TRBJ1-1; a weak D match, TRBD1 (6 bases). This TCR derives from a woman aged 50 to 60 with glioma. The source material was PBMCs, sampled from a glioma patient whose treatment included an IDH1 peptide vaccine. CDR3 sequence (DNA): TGTGCCACGGTCCAACAGGGTTTGAACACTGAAGCTTTCTTT. It is translated as CATVQQGLNTEAFF.